This T cell receptor (beta chain) came from a study of cytotoxic CD8 clonotypes in ibrutinib-treated CLL. Study background: Of a cohort that held around 10 relapsed/refractory and over 14 treatment-naive patients, 17 to 18 were IGHV unmutated. Notes on the study in general: Public clonotypes, rarely seen, contracted or held steady on treatment.

The assay was immunoSEQ multiplex PCR, and TCRdb's table has in-frame clones only and misses some. The data hold fewer than 50,000 clones, with over 60% observed a single time. CDR1 and CDR2 (germline): MRHNA, SNTAGT. This CDR3 comprises 12 residues. The V end was cut by 2 bases, the J end by 2 bases, with 3 bases between. Only a few counts were recorded for this clone. Its target is not known. V gene TRBV6-4 combines with J gene TRBJ1-2, with D unclear. This receptor was taken from a human donor with chronic lymphocytic leukemia. The source was PBMCs, collected after 12 months of ibrutinib treatment. The CDR3: CASSDRNYGYTF. In nucleotides, the CDR3 is TGTGCCAGCAGTGACCGGAACTATGGCTACACCTTC.